The 26 T cell receptor beta chains in this list originate from one sample, sequenced in a study of T-cell memory formation after mild COVID-19. MiXCR was run by TCRdb on the 5' RACE reads, yielding one entry per CDR3 protein. This table holds under 250,000 distinct CDR3 sequences, 15% found once. Sample: PBMCs or a T cell subset sorted from them (not recorded which). These receptors were obtained from an adult woman who had mild COVID-19 (a few samples of this study predate the infection). Cell type and time point are not known.

This clonotype has a handful of counts. V usage is TRBV27 and J usage is TRBJ2-1, with 13 nucleotides matching TRBD2. This CDR3 has 15 amino acids. The trim removed 4 bases at V and 8 bases at J, leaving 5 bases unmatched. Germline CDR1 and CDR2: MNHEY and SMNVEV (reference sequence). CDR3 region: CASSSWTSGSDEQFF. The CDR3 DNA sequence: TGTGCCAGCAGTTCCTGGACTAGCGGGAGCGATGAGCAGTTCTTC.

This chain joins TRBV28 and TRBJ1-2, with 7 bases that match TRBD1. The CDR3 sequence is 15 residues long. In germline, CDR1 is MDHEN, CDR2 SYDVKM. V shed 2 bases, J shed 5 bases, and the junction held 8 bases outside the gene matches. As DNA, the CDR3 is TGTGCCAGCAGTTTAAGACAGGGACCCGTTTATGGCTACACCTTC. It specifies CASSLRQGPVYGYTF.

The V call is TRBV4-1, the J call TRBJ1-6; D is ambiguous. The V gene's germline CDR1 is MGHRA and CDR2 YSYEKL. The CDR3 sequence is 15 residues long. Trimming pared 4 bases from V and 7 bases from J, leaving 14 bases between. CDR3 bases: TGCGCCAGCAGCCCTCTATTTCCAGTAAATTCACCCCTCCACTTT. As protein: CASSPLFPVNSPLHF.

This clonotype was seen more than once but under ten times. The chain combines TRBV5-1 with TRBJ1-1, with 8 positions matching TRBD1. The CDR3 totals 14 residues. Germline V lookup: CDR1 SGHRS, CDR2 YFSETQ. The J segment lost 5 bases and the V segment lost 5 bases, leaving 8 bases of the junction unmatched. The CDR3 DNA sequence: TGCGCCAGCAGAGGACAGGGTGGACGGACTGAAGCTTTCTTT. Protein: CASRGQGGRTEAFF.

The chain links TRBV7-9 to TRBJ2-7; 8 bases match TRBD2. Germline V gives CDR1 SEHNR, CDR2 FQNEAQ (reference sequence). The CDR3 extends over 15 amino acids. The trim removed 4 bases at V and 2 bases at J, leaving 7 bases unmatched. The CDR3 coding sequence is TGTGCCAGCAGCTCGGGGGGGGGCGCCCCCTACGAGCAGTACTTC. Its translation: CASSSGGGAPYEQYF.

This clonotype was recorded a few times. V usage is TRBV12-3 or TRBV12-4 and J usage is TRBJ1-2; the D gene is possibly TRBD1 (5 bases). Trimming removed 6 bases at V and 6 bases at J, with 11 bases between. This CDR3 comprises 12 residues. The CDR3 coding sequence is TGTGCCAGCAGCCGGGGCAGGAATGGCTACACCTTC. Translation gives CASSRGRNGYTF.

This clonotype was picked up a small number of times. The genes are TRBV13 and TRBJ2-1, with D maybe TRBD2 (5 bases). This CDR3 region has 15 residues. CDR1 PRHDT and CDR2 FYEKMQ come from the germline V gene (reference sequence). Trimming pared 7 bases from V and 2 bases from J, leaving 15 bases between. CDR3 protein: CASTQLGRPYNEQFF. The DNA of the CDR3 is TGTGCCAGCACTCAACTAGGCCGGCCCTACAATGAGCAGTTCTTC.

This clonotype was picked up many times. J is TRBJ1-1 and V is TRBV12-3 or TRBV12-4; D remains ambiguous. This CDR3 has 15 residues. V was shortened by 6 bases and J by 0 bases, with 14 bases between the two germline ends. The CDR3 sequence: CASSSNRAMNTEAFF. CDR3 nucleotides: TGTGCCAGCAGCTCTAACAGAGCTATGAACACTGAAGCTTTCTTT.

This rearrangement joins TRBV19 to TRBJ2-7; D remains ambiguous. There are 14 residues in the CDR3. Looked up from germline, CDR1 is LNHDA and CDR2 is SQIVND (reference sequence). The V end was cut by 6 bases, the J end by 2 bases, with 14 bases between. The CDR3, as DNA: TGTGCCAGTAGCTCCCCCAGTGGGCCCTACGAGCAGTACTTC. This encodes CASSSPSGPYEQYF.

This clonotype was counted ten times or more. This chain joins TRBV12-3 or TRBV12-4 and TRBJ2-7; D possibly corresponds to TRBD2 (5 bases). V was shortened by 6 bases and J by 4 bases, with 10 bases between the two germline ends. The CDR3 totals 12 residues. The CDR3 here is CASSSTGYEQYF. CDR3 bases: TGTGCCAGCAGCTCCACGGGGTACGAGCAGTACTTC.

The V and J genes are TRBV9 and TRBJ1-3, with D hard to call. Trimming removed 4 bases from V and 0 bases from J, with 8 bases in between. The CDR3 totals 14 residues. Germline CDR1 and CDR2: SGDLS and YYNGEE. CDR3 sequence (DNA): TGTGCCAGCAGCCCTGGGATCTCTGGAAACACCATATATTTT. This gives the protein CASSPGISGNTIYF.

This sequence joins TRBV5-1 and TRBJ1-1; 8 bases are a match to TRBD1. Germline V lookup: CDR1 SGHRS, CDR2 YFSETQ. This CDR3 region has 15 residues. J lost 1 base, V lost 4 bases, and 6 bases had no gene match. CDR3 residues: CASSGQGAGNTEAFF. The CDR3, as DNA: TGCGCCAGCAGCGGACAGGGTGCTGGGAACACTGAAGCTTTCTTT.

This clonotype has ten or more counts. The chain carries TRBV3-1 and TRBJ1-5, with D perhaps matching TRBD1 (6 bases). The CDR3 is made up of 15 amino acids. Germline loops: CDR1 LGHDT, CDR2 YNNKEL (reference sequence). Trimming removed 4 bases at V and 5 bases at J, with 15 bases between. CDR3 DNA sequence: TGTGCCAGCAGCCCGGGGGCAGGGAGGGATCAGCCCCAGCATTTT. This encodes CASSPGAGRDQPQHF.

This clonotype was recorded a few times. This chain links TRBV5-8 with TRBJ1-2; 7 nucleotides align to TRBD1. The CDR3 totals 15 residues. J lost 1 base, V lost 1 base, and 4 bases had no gene match. Germline V CDR1 and CDR2: SGHTS, YDEGEE. The CDR3 DNA is TGTGCCAGCAGCTTGAATGGACAGGATAACTATGGCTACACCTTC. This codes for CASSLNGQDNYGYTF.

The chain links TRBV29-1 to TRBJ1-2, with D uncertain. With 0 bases removed from V and 6 bases from J, the gap between germline ends came to 8 bases. Germline lookup yields CDR1 SQVTM and CDR2 ANQGSEA. This CDR3 is 12 amino acids long. The DNA of the CDR3 is TGCAGCGTTGAAGATCAGGCGGATGGCTACACCTTC. This codes for CSVEDQADGYTF.

This clonotype was found a few times. The gene calls are TRBV6-2 or TRBV6-3 and TRBJ1-4; a possible D gene is TRBD1 (6 bases). The CDR3 has 18 amino acids. The germline V gene encodes CDR1 MNHEY and CDR2 SVGEGT. The V end lost 3 bases, the J end lost 5 bases, and 22 bases lay between the germline ends. Here the CDR3 DNA reads TGTGCCAGCAGTTATCAACAGGGAGCCTCCCTATGGAATGAAAAACTGTTTTTT. Translating it yields CASSYQQGASLWNEKLFF.

The rearrangement links TRBV29-1 to TRBJ2-7; D could derive from TRBD1 or TRBD2 (5 bases each). V lost 4 bases to trimming and J lost 3 bases, with 28 bases between them. CDR3 length: 18 amino acids. From germline, CDR1 is SQVTM and CDR2 ANQGSEA. The CDR3 bases are TGCAGCGTTGGTCGGAGGTCTCTGTTGGGGCTACTTTTCTACGAGCAGTACTTC. Translated: CSVGRRSLLGLLFYEQYF.

The chain combines TRBV11-2 with TRBJ2-5; D uncertain. Trimming shortened V by 1 base and J by 3 bases, and 9 bases separated the two germline ends. From germline, CDR1 is SGHAT and CDR2 FQNNGV. This CDR3 comprises 14 residues. The DNA for the CDR3 is TGTGCCAGCAGCTTAGTCGGATTAAAAGAGACCCAGTACTTC. This codes for CASSLVGLKETQYF.

J is TRBJ2-3 and V is TRBV20-1; the D is unclear. The V and J ends lost 3 bases and 4 bases respectively, with 8 bases between them. The length of the CDR3 is 12 residues. CDR1 and CDR2 (germline): DFQATT, SNEGSKA (reference sequence). In nucleotides, the CDR3 is TGCAGTGCTAGTCTCCCCCCAGATACGCAGTATTTT. Its protein is CSASLPPDTQYF.

Only a few counts were recorded for this clonotype. The chain joins TRBV3-1 to TRBJ2-3; the D is unclear. CDR1 LGHDT and CDR2 YNNKEL come from the germline V gene (reference sequence). V gave up 0 bases and J gave up 8 bases, with 15 bases separating them. This CDR3 region has 15 residues. The CDR3 sequence is CASSQDEARPGTQYF. CDR3 coding DNA: TGTGCCAGCAGCCAAGATGAGGCCCGTCCGGGTACGCAGTATTTT.

The chain has TRBV20-1 and TRBJ2-5, with D tentatively TRBD1 or TRBD2 (7 bases each). The CDR3 totals 14 residues. From germline, CDR1 is DFQATT and CDR2 SNEGSKA (reference sequence). V lost 4 bases to trimming and J lost 7 bases, with 19 bases between them. Here the CDR3 DNA reads TGCAGTGCTACAGGGGGGGAAGTAGGAAGGACCCAGTACTTC. Translated: CSATGGEVGRTQYF.

The chain uses TRBV18 and TRBJ1-1; 10 bases are shared with TRBD1. CDR1 is KGHSH, CDR2 LQKENI, per germline. V shed 4 bases, J shed 3 bases, and the junction held 5 bases outside the gene matches. The CDR3 spans 15 residues. As DNA, the CDR3 is TGTGCCAGCTCACGTTCCGGGACAGGGGACACTGAAGCTTTCTTT. It codes for CASSRSGTGDTEAFF.

Many counts were recorded for this clonotype. V and J are TRBV19 and TRBJ1-1, with D possibly being TRBD1 (6 bases). The CDR3 sequence is 13 residues long. The V and J ends lost 10 bases and 3 bases respectively, with 15 bases between them. Looked up from germline, CDR1 is LNHDA and CDR2 is SQIVND (reference sequence). For the CDR3, the DNA is TGTGCCACCACCCACAGGGACCACACTGAAGCTTTCTTT. Its protein is CATTHRDHTEAFF.

This clonotype was recorded many times. This chain joins TRBV5-5 and TRBJ1-6, with TRBD1 identical over 7 bases. Germline V gene sequence: CDR1 SGHKS, CDR2 YYEKEE (reference sequence). With 3 bases clipped from V and 2 bases from J, the junction kept 5 bases outside the gene matches. This CDR3 region has 16 residues. CDR3 sequence (DNA): TGTGCCAGCAGCTCGTACAGGGGCACCTATAATTCACCCCTCCACTTT. Translated, it gives CASSSYRGTYNSPLHF.

This clonotype was seen a handful of times. CDR3 sequence: CASSLALAAADTQYF. In DNA form, the CDR3 reads TGCGCCAGCAGCTTGGCGTTGGCAGCCGCAGATACGCAGTATTTT. The V call is TRBV5-1, the J call TRBJ2-3, with D unclear. The CDR3 runs 15 residues. Trimming left V 0 bases short and J 4 bases short, with 12 bases between. Looked up from germline, CDR1 is SGHRS and CDR2 is YFSETQ.

This clonotype was seen more than once but under ten times. The J gene is TRBJ2-5, the V gene TRBV6-1, with 10 bases fitting TRBD1. From germline, CDR1 is MNHNS and CDR2 SASEGT. This CDR3 has 14 amino acids. The J segment lost 6 bases and the V segment lost 6 bases, leaving 7 bases of the junction unmatched. The CDR3 loop is CASRLDRGRQTQYF. The CDR3 DNA is TGTGCCAGCAGACTTGACAGGGGGCGACAGACCCAGTACTTC.